This TCR delta chain was captured by sequencing in a study of gamma-delta chains in newborns, infants, children. About the study: Microbial exposure reportedly drives polyclonal innate γδ T cell expansion after birth.

TCRdb re-called the reads using CATT. The table has about 3,200 delta-chain clones, approximately 52% seen once; the top ten hold approximately 6%. The J segment lost 0 bases and the V segment lost 4 bases, leaving 13 bases of the junction unmatched. Germline CDR1 NSMFDY, CDR2 ISSIKDK. This CDR3 is built from 17 residues. Sequencing was performed on blood. The chain is built from TRAV29/DV5 and TRDJ1, with 9 bases fitting TRDD3. The sequence derives from a child who received the measles vaccine. This chain's CDR3 is CAAYIPYWGKHTDKLIF. Here the CDR3 DNA reads TGTGCAGCATACATTCCGTACTGGGGGAAACACACCGATAAACTCATCTTT.